The 15 T cell receptor beta chains presented below share a single source sample, sequenced in a study of sequential checkpoint blockade in melanoma. Profiled with immunoSEQ multiplex PCR; TCRdb holds only in-frame clones, not every one. The data show 2,500 to 3,500 clones, about 20% seen once. The treatment denotes: randomized to nivolumab then ipilimumab (arm A) or the reverse (arm B). The sequenced sample was tumor tissue (inferred from file names), obtained from a patient given nivolumab and ipilimumab in sequence. Every receptor here comes from a human donor with melanoma.

The chain is built from TRBV9 and TRBJ1-1, with D possibly TRBD1 on 5 matching bases. The V gene's germline CDR1 is SGDLS and CDR2 YYNGEE. The CDR3 is 14 amino acids. The V gene lost 4 bases and the J gene lost 3 bases, with 13 bases spanning the gap. Written as DNA, the CDR3 is TGTGCCAGCAGCCCAGGGATATGGGACACTGAAGCTTTCTTT. Translation gives CASSPGIWDTEAFF.

By sample share, this clone is medium-sized (0.01 to 0.1%). The chain combines TRBV11-3 with TRBJ1-5; D unresolved. V was pared by 3 bases and J by 0 bases, with 6 bases between. CDR3 size: 14 residues. Germline V gene lookup returns CDR1 SGHNT and CDR2 YENEEA. The CDR3 reads CASSLFFSNQPQHF. CDR3 coding DNA: TGTGCCAGCAGCTTGTTTTTTAGCAATCAGCCCCAGCATTTT.

Only a few counts were recorded for this clone. The chain employs TRBV6-8 and TRBJ2-5; unclear D gene. CDR1 and CDR2 from the germline V gene are MNHGY and SAAAGT. The CDR3 is made up of 12 amino acids. V dropped 0 bases and J dropped 3 bases, with 2 bases sitting between them. CDR3 sequence (DNA): TGTGCCAGCAGTTACTCGGAAGAGACCCAGTACTTC. This translates into CASSYSEETQYF.

V usage is TRBV9 and J usage is TRBJ1-1; 7 bases agree with TRBD1. The CDR3 is made up of 16 amino acids. The germline CDR1 and CDR2 sequences are SGDLS and YYNGEE. The V segment lost 3 bases and the J segment 2 bases; nucleotides outside the gene matches: 10. CDR3 sequence: CASSAPRGALNTEAFF. CDR3 in DNA: TGTGCCAGCAGCGCCCCCAGGGGGGCCCTCAACACTGAAGCTTTCTTT.

This clone is labeled medium-sized. This chain joins TRBV11-3 and TRBJ2-2, with 9 bases fitting TRBD1. Germline-derived CDR1 and CDR2 are SGHNT and YENEEA. V gave up 7 bases and J gave up 4 bases; unmatched junction bases: 7. CDR3 length: 15 amino acids. The CDR3 protein is CASIPGTGFTGELFF. The CDR3 coding sequence is TGTGCCAGCATCCCCGGGACAGGGTTCACCGGGGAGCTGTTTTTT.

This clone was detected ten times or more. The CDR3 region has the DNA TGTGCCAGCAGCTTCATAACCCGACCAGGGGTTAGGGTCTACAATGAGCAGTTCTTC. Its protein is CASSFITRPGVRVYNEQFF. The chain recombines TRBV11-3 with TRBJ2-1; maybe TRBD1 (6 bases). V shed 3 bases and J shed 3 bases, with 24 bases lying between them. CDR3 length: 19 amino acids. Per germline, CDR1 SGHNT and CDR2 YENEEA.

This clone is medium-sized in the sample. The gene calls are TRBV11-3 and TRBJ1-5; TRBD1 matches at 10 bases. V trimming: 5 bases; J trimming: 6 bases; junction bases outside the gene matches: 7. CDR3 length: 15 amino acids. The germline CDR1 and CDR2 sequences are SGHNT and YENEEA. CDR3 sequence: CASSRQGALGQPQHF. DNA for the CDR3: TGTGCCAGCAGCCGACAGGGGGCGCTCGGTCAGCCCCAGCATTTT.

This clone came up a few times. V and J are TRBV6-8 and TRBJ2-2; no reliable D call. Germline CDR1 and CDR2: MNHGY and SAAAGT. The CDR3 length is 14 residues. Trimming shortened V by 0 bases and J by 9 bases, and 11 bases separated the two germline ends. In DNA form, the CDR3 reads TGTGCCAGCAGTTACTCCGTTAGTGCGCGGGAGCTGTTTTTT. Translating gives CASSYSVSARELFF.

The CDR3 loop is CASSLGPDTMRGTEAFF. DNA for the CDR3: TGCGCCAGCAGCTTGGGTCCCGACACAATGAGGGGTACTGAAGCTTTCTTT. V gene TRBV5-1 combines with J gene TRBJ1-1, with D possibly being TRBD1 (5 bases). Germline V CDR1 and CDR2: SGHRS, YFSETQ. The CDR3 extends over 17 amino acids. V was pared by 0 bases and J by 5 bases, with 20 bases between.

In its sample, this clone was seen many times. The chain links TRBV11-3 to TRBJ1-1; D is uncertain. V dropped 2 bases and J dropped 4 bases, with 11 bases sitting between them. The CDR3 is 14 amino acids. Per the germline V gene, CDR1 is SGHNT and CDR2 is YENEEA. CDR3 in amino acids: CASSLRTRTTEAFF. Here the CDR3 DNA reads TGTGCCAGCAGCTTAAGGACCAGAACCACTGAAGCTTTCTTT.

In its sample, this clone was seen many times. The rearrangement joins TRBV11-3 to TRBJ2-1; 14 bases agree with TRBD2. This CDR3 has 15 residues. V was pared by 5 bases and J by 6 bases, with 3 bases of the junction left unmatched. From germline, CDR1 is SGHNT and CDR2 YENEEA. The CDR3: CASSPGTSGSNEQFF. CDR3 DNA: TGTGCCAGCAGCCCCGGGACTAGCGGGAGCAATGAGCAGTTCTTC.

The chain uses TRBV6-8 and TRBJ2-1; tentative D call: TRBD2 (5 bases). CDR1 and CDR2 (germline): MNHGY, SAAAGT. The CDR3 is 15 amino acids. V gave up 8 bases and J gave up 4 bases, with 18 bases separating them. The CDR3 spells CASLLGGRGYNEQFF. DNA for the CDR3: TGTGCCAGCCTCCTAGGCGGGCGTGGGTACAATGAGCAGTTCTTC.

This clone was detected only a few times. The chain combines TRBV30 with TRBJ1-1; 7 bases agree with TRBD1. The germline gives CDR1 GTSNPN, CDR2 SVGIG (reference sequence). The V segment lost 4 bases and the J segment 0 bases; nucleotides outside the gene matches: 14. The CDR3 is 17 residues long. The CDR3 sequence is CAWTSTYRGLMNTEAFF. Here the CDR3 DNA reads TGTGCCTGGACGAGTACTTACAGGGGACTTATGAACACTGAAGCTTTCTTT.

The J gene is TRBJ1-5, the V gene TRBV14; TRBD1 is a possible D gene (5 bases). Germline-derived CDR1 and CDR2 are SGHDN and FVKESK. V lost 0 bases to trimming and J lost 10 bases, with 10 bases between them. The CDR3 sequence is 13 residues long. CDR3 DNA: TGTGCCAGCAGCCAAGATTGGGGGTCCCCCCAGCATTTT. This translates into CASSQDWGSPQHF. Drawing the rest from reference TRBV14 and TRBJ1-5, the complete variable domain is EAGVTQFPSHSVIEKGQTVTLRCDPISGHDNLYWYRRVMGKEIKFLLHFVKESKQDESGMPNNRFLAERTGGTYSTLKVQPAELEDSGVYFCASSQDWGSPQHFGDGTRLSIL.

The chain's CDR3 is CSVLDSHFYEQYF. CDR3 DNA sequence: TGCAGCGTTCTGGACAGCCATTTTTACGAGCAGTACTTC. The chain uses TRBV29-1 and TRBJ2-7, with a weak D call TRBD1 (6 bases). The CDR3 loop spans 13 amino acids. Per the germline V gene, CDR1 is SQVTM and CDR2 is ANQGSEA. The V end was cut by 5 bases, the J end by 4 bases, with 15 bases between.